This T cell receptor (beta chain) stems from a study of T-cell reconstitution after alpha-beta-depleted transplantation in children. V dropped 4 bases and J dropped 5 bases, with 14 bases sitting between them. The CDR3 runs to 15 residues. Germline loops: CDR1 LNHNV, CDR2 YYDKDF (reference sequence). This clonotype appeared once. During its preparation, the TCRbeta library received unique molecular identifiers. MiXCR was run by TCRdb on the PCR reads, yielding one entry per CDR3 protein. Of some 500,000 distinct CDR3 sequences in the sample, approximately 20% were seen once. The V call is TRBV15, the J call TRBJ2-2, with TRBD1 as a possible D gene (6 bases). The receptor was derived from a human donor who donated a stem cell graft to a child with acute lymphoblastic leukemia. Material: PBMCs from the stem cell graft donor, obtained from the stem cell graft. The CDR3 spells CATSTYRDGTGELFF. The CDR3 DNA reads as TGTGCCACCAGCACCTACAGGGACGGAACCGGGGAGCTGTTTTTT. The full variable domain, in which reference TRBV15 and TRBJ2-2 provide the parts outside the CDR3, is DAMVIQNPRYQVTQFGKPVTLSCSQTLNHNVMYWYQQKSSQAPKLLFHYYDKDFNNEADTPDNFQSRRPNTSFCFLDIRSPGLGDTAMYLCATSTYRDGTGELFFGEGSRLTVL.